This entry concerns a single T cell receptor (beta chain). The V end was cut by 0 bases, the J end by 6 bases, with 10 bases between. CDR3 length: 14 residues. CDR1 is SGDLS, CDR2 YYNGEE, per germline. The record originates from a study of control samples from healthy donors and cancer patients. This table comes from immunoSEQ multiplex PCR, and its TCRdb copy is limited to in-frame clones, with some not included. The profile shows tens of thousands of clones, about 85% of them singletons. This clonotype was obtained from a man between 60 and 70 years old with head and neck cancer. The specimen sequenced was PBMCs. The chain is built from TRBV9 and TRBJ2-1; tentatively, D is TRBD1 (5 bases). The CDR3 bases are TGTGCCAGCAGCGTAGTAGGGGTAGGCAATGAGCAGTTCTTC. Its protein product is CASSVVGVGNEQFF.